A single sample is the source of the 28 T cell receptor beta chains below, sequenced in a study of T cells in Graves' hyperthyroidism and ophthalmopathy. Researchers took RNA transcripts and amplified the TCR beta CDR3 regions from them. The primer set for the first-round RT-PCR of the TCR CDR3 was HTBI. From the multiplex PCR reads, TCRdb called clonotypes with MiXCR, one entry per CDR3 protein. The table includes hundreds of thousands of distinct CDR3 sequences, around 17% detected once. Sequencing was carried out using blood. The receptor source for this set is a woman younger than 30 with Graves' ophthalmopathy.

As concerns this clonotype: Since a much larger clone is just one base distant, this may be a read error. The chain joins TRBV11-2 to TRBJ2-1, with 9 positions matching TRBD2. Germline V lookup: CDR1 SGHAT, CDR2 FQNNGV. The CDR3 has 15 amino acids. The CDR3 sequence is CASSLGLAGTNEQLF. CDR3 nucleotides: TGTGCCAGCAGCTTAGGGCTAGCGGGGACCAATGAGCAGCTCTTC.

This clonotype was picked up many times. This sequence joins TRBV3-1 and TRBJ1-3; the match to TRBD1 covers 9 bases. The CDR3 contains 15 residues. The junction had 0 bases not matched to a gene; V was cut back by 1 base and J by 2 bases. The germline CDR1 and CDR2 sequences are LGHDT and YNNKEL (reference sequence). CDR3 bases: TGTGCCAGCAGCCAAGGGACAGGGGCTGGAAACACCATATATTTT. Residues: CASSQGTGAGNTIYF.

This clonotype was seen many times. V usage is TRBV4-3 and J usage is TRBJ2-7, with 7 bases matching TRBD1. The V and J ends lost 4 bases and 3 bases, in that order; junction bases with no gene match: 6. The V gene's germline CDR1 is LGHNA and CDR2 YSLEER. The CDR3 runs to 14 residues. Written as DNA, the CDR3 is TGCGCCAGCAGCCCTAGGACAGGTTACTACGAGCAGTACTTC. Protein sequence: CASSPRTGYYEQYF.

CDR3 DNA sequence: TGCGCCAGCAGCTTGTCGGGGGGGGACACCGGGGAGCTGTTTTTT. Translated, it gives CASSLSGGDTGELFF. The genes are TRBV5-1 and TRBJ2-2, with 8 bases matching TRBD2. This CDR3 contains 15 residues. The V gene end was trimmed by 1 base and the J gene end by 3 bases; junction bases not matched to a gene: 2. Germline CDR1 is SGHRS and CDR2 is YFSETQ.

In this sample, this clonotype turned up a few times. As DNA, the CDR3 is TGTGCCAGCAGCCAAGAGACAGGGTTCGGAAACACCATATATTTT. This encodes CASSQETGFGNTIYF. The V call is TRBV14, the J call TRBJ1-3; TRBD1 matches at 7 bases. Trimming at V came to 0 bases and at J to 4 bases, leaving 3 bases not matched to a gene. The CDR3 covers 15 residues. Germline V CDR1 and CDR2: SGHDN, FVKESK. Using reference TRBV14 and TRBJ1-3 for the parts outside the CDR3, the full variable domain is EAGVTQFPSHSVIEKGQTVTLRCDPISGHDNLYWYRRVMGKEIKFLLHFVKESKQDESGMPNNRFLAERTGGTYSTLKVQPAELEDSGVYFCASSQETGFGNTIYFGEGSWLTVV.

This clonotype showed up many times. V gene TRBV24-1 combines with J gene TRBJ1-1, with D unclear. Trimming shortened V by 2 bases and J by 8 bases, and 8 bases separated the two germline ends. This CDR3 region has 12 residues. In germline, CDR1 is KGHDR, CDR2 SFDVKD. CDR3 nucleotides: TGTGCCACCAGTGATTATTCTGGGGAAGCTTTCTTT. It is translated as CATSDYSGEAFF.

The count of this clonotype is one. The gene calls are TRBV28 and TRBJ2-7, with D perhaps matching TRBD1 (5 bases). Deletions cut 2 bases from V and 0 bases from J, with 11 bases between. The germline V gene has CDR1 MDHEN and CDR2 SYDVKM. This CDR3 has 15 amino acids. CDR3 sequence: CASSLQGWDSYEQYF. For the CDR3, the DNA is TGTGCCAGCAGTTTACAGGGATGGGACTCCTACGAGCAGTACTTC.

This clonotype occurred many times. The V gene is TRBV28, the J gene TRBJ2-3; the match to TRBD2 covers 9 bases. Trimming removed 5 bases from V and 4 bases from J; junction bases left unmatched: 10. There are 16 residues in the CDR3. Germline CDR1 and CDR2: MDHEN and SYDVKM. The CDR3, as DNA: TGTGCCAGCAGTGTAATTAGCGGGAGAAGCGCAGATACGCAGTATTTT. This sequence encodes CASSVISGRSADTQYF.

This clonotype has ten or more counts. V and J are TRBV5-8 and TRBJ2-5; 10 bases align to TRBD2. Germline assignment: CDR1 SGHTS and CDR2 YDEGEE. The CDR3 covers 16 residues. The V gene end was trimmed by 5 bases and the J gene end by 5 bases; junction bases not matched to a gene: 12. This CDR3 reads CASRATGAGGRETQYF. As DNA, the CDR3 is TGTGCCAGCAGGGCCACGGGAGCGGGGGGGCGGGAGACCCAGTACTTC.

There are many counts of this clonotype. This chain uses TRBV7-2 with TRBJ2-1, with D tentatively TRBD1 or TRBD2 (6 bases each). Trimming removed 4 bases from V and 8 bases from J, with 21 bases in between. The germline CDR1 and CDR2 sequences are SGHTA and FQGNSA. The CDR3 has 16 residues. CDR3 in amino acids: CASSSRRGAKYDEQFF. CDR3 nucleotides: TGTGCCAGCAGCTCGCGAAGGGGGGCTAAGTACGATGAGCAGTTCTTC.

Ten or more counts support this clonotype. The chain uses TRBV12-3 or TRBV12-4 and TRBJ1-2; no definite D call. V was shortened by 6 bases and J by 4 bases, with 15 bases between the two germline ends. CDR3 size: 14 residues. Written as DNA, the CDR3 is TGTGCCAGCAGCGTAGGTAGCGGGAGCTATGGCTACACCTTC. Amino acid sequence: CASSVGSGSYGYTF.

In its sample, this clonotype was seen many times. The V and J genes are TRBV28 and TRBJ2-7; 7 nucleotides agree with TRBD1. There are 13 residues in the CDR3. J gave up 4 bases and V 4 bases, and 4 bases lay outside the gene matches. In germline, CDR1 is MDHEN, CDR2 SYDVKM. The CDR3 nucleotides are TGTGCCAGCAGTTACGGGACAGATTACGAGCAGTACTTC. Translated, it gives CASSYGTDYEQYF. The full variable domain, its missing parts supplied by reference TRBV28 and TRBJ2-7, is DVKVTQSSRYLVKRTGEKVFLECVQDMDHENMFWYRQDPGLGLRLIYFSYDVKMKEKGDIPEGYSVSREKKERFSLILESASTNQTSMYLCASSYGTDYEQYFGPGTRLTVT.

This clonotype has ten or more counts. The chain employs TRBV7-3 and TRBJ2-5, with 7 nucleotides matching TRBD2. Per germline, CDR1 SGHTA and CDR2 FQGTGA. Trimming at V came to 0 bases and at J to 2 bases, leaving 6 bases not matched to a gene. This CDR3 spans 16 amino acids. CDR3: CASSLTPGGPQETQYF. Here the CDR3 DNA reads TGTGCCAGCAGCTTAACTCCGGGGGGACCTCAAGAGACCCAGTACTTC. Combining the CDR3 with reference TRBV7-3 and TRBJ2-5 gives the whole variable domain GAGVSQTPSNKVTEKGKYVELRCDPISGHTALYWYRQSLGQGPEFLIYFQGTGAADDSGLPNDRFFAVRPEGSVSTLKIQRTERGDSAVYLCASSLTPGGPQETQYFGPGTRLLVL.

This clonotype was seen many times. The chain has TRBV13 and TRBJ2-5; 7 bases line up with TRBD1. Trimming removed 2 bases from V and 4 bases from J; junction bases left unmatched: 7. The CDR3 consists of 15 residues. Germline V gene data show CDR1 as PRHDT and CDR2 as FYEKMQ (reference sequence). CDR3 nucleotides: TGTGCCAGCAGCTTATGGCAGGGGGTTGGAGAGACCCAGTACTTC. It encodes CASSLWQGVGETQYF. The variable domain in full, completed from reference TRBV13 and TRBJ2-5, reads AAGVIQSPRHLIKEKRETATLKCYPIPRHDTVYWYQQGPGQDPQFLISFYEKMQSDKGSIPDRFSAQQFSDYHSELNMSSLELGDSALYFCASSLWQGVGETQYFGPGTRLLVL.

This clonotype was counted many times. The CDR3 coding sequence is TGTGCCAGCACATCCTTGGGGTCCACTGAAGCTTTCTTT. Its protein is CASTSLGSTEAFF. The rearrangement uses TRBV25-1 and TRBJ1-1; D not resolved. The germline V and J ends were trimmed by 7 bases and 4 bases, with 13 bases remaining between them. This CDR3 is built from 13 residues. The germline V gene encodes CDR1 MGHDK and CDR2 SYGVNS.

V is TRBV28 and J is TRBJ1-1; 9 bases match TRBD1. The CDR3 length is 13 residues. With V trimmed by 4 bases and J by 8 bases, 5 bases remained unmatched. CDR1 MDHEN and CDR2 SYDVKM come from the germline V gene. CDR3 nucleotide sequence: TGTGCCAGCAGTTCTCTCGGGACAGGGGAAGCTTTCTTT. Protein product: CASSSLGTGEAFF.

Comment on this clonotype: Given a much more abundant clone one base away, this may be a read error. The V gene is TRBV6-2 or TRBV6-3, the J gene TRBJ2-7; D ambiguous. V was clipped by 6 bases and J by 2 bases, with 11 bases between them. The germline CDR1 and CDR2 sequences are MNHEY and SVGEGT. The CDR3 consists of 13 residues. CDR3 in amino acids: CASSKDWTYEQYF. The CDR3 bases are TGTGCCAGCAGCAAAGACTGGACCTACGAGCAGTACTTC.

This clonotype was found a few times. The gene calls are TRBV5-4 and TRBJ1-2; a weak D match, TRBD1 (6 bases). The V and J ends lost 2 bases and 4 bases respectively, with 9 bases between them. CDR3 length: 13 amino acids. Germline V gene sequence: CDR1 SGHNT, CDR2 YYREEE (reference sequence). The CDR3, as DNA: TGTGCCAGCAGCTTTAAGGGGGGCTATGGCTACACCTTC. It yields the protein CASSFKGGYGYTF.

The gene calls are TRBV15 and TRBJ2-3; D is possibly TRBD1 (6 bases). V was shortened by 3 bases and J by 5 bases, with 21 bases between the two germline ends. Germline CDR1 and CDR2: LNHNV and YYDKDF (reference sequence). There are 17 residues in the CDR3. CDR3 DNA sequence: TGTGCCACCAGCAGTCGACTCACAGGGAAGTTCAGAGATACGCAGTATTTT. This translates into CATSSRLTGKFRDTQYF.

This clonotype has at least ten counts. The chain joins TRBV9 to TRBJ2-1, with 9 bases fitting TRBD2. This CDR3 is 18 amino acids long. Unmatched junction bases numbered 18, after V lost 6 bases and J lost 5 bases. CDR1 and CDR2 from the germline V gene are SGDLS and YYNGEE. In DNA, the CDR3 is TGTGCCAGCAACGCCGCCCGGGCGAATAGCGGGGGAGACAATGAGCAGTTCTTC. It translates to CASNAARANSGGDNEQFF.

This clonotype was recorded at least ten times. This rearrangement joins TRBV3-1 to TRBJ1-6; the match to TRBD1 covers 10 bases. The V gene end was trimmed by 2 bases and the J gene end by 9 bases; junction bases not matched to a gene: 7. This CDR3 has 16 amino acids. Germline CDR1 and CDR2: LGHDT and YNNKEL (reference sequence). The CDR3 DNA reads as TGTGCCAGCAGCCAAAAGACAGGGGGCGAAGGTTCACCCCTCCACTTT. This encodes CASSQKTGGEGSPLHF.

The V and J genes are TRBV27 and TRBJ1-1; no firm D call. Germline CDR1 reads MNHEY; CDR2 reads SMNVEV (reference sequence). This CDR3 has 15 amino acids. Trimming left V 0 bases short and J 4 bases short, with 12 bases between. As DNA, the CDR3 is TGTGCCAGCAGTTTATCGGTAGGGCCAACCACTGAAGCTTTCTTT. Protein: CASSLSVGPTTEAFF.

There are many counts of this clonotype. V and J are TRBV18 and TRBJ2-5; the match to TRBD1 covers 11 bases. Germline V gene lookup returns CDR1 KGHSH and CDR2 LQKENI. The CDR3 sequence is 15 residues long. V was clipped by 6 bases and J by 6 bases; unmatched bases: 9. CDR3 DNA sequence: TGTGCCAGCTCCAGAAGGACAGGGGGCGAACAGACCCAGTACTTC. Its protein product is CASSRRTGGEQTQYF.

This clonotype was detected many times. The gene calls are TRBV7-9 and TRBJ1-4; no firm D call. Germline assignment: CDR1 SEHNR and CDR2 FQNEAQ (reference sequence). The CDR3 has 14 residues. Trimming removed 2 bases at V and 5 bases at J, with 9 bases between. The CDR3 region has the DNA TGTGCCAGCAGCTTATCCCAATCAAATGAAAAACTGTTTTTT. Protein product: CASSLSQSNEKLFF.

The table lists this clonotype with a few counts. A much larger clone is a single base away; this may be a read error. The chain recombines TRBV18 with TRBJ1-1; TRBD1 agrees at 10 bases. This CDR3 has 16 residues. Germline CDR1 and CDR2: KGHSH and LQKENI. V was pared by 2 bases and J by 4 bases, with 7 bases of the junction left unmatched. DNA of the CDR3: TGTGCCAGCTCACCAGGGACAGGGGCCAGGAGCACTGAAGCTTTCTTT. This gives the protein CASSPGTGARSTEAFF. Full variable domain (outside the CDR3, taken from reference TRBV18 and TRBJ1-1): NAGVMQNPRHLVRRRGQEARLRCSPMKGHSHVYWYRQLPEEGLKFMVYLQKENIIDESGMPKERFSAEFPKEGPSILRIQQVVRGDSAAYFCASSPGTGARSTEAFFGQGTRLTVV.

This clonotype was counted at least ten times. The CDR3 region is CASSQGQGRGTEAFF. The CDR3 DNA reads TGCGCCAGCAGCCAAGGACAGGGGCGGGGGACTGAAGCTTTCTTT. The gene calls are TRBV4-1 and TRBJ1-1; TRBD1 agrees at 8 bases. CDR1 and CDR2 from the germline V gene are MGHRA and YSYEKL. This CDR3 contains 15 residues. V lost 1 base and J lost 5; bases outside the gene matches: 6.

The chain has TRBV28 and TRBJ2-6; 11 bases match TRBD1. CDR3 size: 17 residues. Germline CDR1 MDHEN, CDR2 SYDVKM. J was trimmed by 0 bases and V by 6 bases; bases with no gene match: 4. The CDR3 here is CASSPGQGVSGANVLTF. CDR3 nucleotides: TGTGCCAGCAGCCCGGGACAGGGGGTCTCTGGGGCCAACGTCCTGACTTTC.

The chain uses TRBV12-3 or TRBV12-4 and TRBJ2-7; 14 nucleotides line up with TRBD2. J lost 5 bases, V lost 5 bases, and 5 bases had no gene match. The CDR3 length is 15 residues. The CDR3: CASSKTSGRANEQYF. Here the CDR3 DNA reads TGTGCCAGCAGTAAGACTAGCGGGAGGGCCAACGAGCAGTACTTC.